This T cell receptor (beta chain) was retrieved from a study of metastatic and nonmetastatic thyroid tumors. In the study overall: Where malignant and benign thyroid patients were concerned, repertoires were compared across blood and tumor or nodule tissue.

This clone was seen at least ten times. Its antigen remains unknown. A much larger clonotype is one base distant, so this may be a read error. Other DNA sequences within the sample encode an identical CDR3. The V gene's germline CDR1 is SGHRS and CDR2 YFSETQ. The CDR3 runs 13 residues. Study processing details: Clinicopathological groups of papillary thyroid cancer showed CDR3 differences that were used to build a distant-metastasis classifier. TCRdb re-called clones from the PCR reads using MiXCR. TCRdb's processing, not the authors', yielded these V and J calls. The sample consists of roughly 17,000 clones, less than 25% of them appearing once. The study's findings and limits: A significant increase in TCR beta diversity was reportedly seen in malignant thyroid tumors relative to benign nodules, in blood and tumor.

There were no patients who had received any treatment before thyroid surgery. The clonotype comes from a male donor with papillary thyroid cancer or a benign thyroid nodule (not recorded which). Some clones in this sample may be carry-over from other donors' samples. The V and J genes are TRBV5-1 and TRBJ1-1, with D perhaps matching TRBD1 (5 bases). What was sequenced was tumor tissue. The CDR3 nucleotides read TGCGCCAGCAGCTTGGTCAGTGGGACTGAAGCCTTCTTT. Encoded protein: CASSLVSGTEAFF.